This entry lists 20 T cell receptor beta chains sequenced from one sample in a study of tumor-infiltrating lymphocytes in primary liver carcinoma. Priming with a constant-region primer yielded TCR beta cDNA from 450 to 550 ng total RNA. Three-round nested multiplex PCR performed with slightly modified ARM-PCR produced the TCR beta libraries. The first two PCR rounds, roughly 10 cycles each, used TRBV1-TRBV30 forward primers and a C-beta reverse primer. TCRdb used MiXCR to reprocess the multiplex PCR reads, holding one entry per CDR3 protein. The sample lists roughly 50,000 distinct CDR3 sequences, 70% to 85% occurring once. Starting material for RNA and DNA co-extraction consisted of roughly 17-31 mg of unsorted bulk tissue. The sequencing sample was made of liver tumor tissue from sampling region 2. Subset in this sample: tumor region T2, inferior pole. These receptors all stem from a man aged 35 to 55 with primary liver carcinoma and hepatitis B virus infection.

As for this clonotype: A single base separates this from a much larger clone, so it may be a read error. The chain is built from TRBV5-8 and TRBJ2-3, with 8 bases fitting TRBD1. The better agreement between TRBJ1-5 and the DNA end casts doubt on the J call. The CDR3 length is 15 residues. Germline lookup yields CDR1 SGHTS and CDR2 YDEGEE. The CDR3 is CASSPGQANADTQHF. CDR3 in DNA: TGTGCCAGCAGCCCGGGACAGGCAAATGCAGATACGCAGCATTTT.

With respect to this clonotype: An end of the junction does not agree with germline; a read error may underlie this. This CDR3 reads CTSRADGLNTGELFF. DNA for the CDR3: TGTACCAGCAGAGCAGATGGCCTGAACACCGGGGAGCTGTTTTTT. The chain is built from TRBV11-1 and TRBJ2-2; D is unresolved. The CDR3 contains 15 residues. Germline V gene sequence: CDR1 SGHAT, CDR2 FQDESV (reference sequence).

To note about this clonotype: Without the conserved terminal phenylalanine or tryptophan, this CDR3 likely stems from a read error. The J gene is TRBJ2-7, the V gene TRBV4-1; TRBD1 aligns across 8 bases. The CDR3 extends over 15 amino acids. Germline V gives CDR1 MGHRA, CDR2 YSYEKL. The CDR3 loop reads CACSQDYRGIYEQYI. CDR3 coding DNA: TGCGCCTGCAGCCAAGATTACAGGGGGATATACGAGCAGTACATC.

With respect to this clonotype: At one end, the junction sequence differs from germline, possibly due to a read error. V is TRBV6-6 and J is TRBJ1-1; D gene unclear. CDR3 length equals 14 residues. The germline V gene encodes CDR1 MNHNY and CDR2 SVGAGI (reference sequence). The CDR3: CVSSYSIATTEAIF. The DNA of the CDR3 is TGTGTCAGCAGTTACTCGATTGCGACCACTGAAGCTATCTTT.

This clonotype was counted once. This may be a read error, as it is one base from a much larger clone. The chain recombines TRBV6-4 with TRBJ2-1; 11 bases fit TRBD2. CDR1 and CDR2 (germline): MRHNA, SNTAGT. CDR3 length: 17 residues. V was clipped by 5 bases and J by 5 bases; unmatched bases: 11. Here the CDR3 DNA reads TGTGCCAGCAGTATACTAGCGGGAGAAGGTGGCCACAATGAGCAGTTCTTC. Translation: CASSILAGEGGHNEQFF.

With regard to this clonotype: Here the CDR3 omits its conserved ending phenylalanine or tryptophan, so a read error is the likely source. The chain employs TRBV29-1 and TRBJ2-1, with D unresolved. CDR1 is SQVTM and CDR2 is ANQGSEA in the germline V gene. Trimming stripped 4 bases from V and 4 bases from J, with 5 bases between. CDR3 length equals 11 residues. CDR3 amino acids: CSVALYNEQFL. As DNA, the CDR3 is TGCAGCGTTGCACTTTACAATGAGCAGTTCCTC.

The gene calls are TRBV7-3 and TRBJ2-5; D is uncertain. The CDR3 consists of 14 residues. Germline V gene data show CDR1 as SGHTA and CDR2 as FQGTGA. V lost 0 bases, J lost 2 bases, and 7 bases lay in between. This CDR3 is CASSLTPSQETQYF. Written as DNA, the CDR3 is TGTGCCAGCAGCTTAACACCTTCGCAAGAGACCCAGTACTTC. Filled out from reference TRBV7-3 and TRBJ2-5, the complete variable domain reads GAGVSQTPSNKVTEKGKYVELRCDPISGHTALYWYRQSLGQGPEFLIYFQGTGAADDSGLPNDRFFAVRPEGSVSTLKIQRTERGDSAVYLCASSLTPSQETQYFGPGTRLLVL.

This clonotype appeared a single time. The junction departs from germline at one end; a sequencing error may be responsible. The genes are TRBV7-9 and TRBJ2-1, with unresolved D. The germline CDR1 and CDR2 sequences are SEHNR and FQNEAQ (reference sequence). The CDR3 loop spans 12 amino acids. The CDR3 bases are TGTGTCAGCAGCTTAGTAGCCCATGAGCAATTCTTC. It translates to CVSSLVAHEQFF.

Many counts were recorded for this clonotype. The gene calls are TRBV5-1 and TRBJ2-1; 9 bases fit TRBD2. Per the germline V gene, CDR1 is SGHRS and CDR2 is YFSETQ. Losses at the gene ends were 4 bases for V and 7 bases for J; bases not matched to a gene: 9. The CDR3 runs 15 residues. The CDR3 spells CASSPRLADFNEQFF. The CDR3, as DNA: TGCGCCAGCAGCCCCCGACTAGCGGACTTTAATGAGCAGTTCTTC. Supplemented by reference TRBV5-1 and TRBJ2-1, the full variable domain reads KAGVTQTPRYLIKTRGQQVTLSCSPISGHRSVSWYQQTPGQGLQFLFEYFSETQRNKGNFPGRFSGRQFSNSRSEMNVSTLELGDSALYLCASSPRLADFNEQFFGPGTRLTVL.

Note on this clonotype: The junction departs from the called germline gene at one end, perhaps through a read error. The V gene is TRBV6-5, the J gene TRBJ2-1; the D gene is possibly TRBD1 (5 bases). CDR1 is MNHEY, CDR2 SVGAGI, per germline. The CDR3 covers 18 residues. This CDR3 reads CTSSYSGPVANVYNEQFF. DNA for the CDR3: TGTACCAGCAGTTACTCAGGGCCGGTGGCCAACGTCTACAATGAGCAGTTCTTC.

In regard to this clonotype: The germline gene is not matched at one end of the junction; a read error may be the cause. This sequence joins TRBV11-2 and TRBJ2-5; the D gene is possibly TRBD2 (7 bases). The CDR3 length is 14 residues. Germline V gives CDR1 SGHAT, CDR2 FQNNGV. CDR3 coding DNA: TGTGTCAGCAGCAAAGGGGGGGAAGGAGAGACCCAGTACTTC. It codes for CVSSKGGEGETQYF.

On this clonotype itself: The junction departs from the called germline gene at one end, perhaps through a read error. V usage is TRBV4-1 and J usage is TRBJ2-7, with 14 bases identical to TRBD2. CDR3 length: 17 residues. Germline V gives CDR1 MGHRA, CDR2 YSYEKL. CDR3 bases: TGCGCCATCAGCCACGGACTAGCGGGAGGCTCGGGCTACGAGCAGTACTTC. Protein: CAISHGLAGGSGYEQYF.

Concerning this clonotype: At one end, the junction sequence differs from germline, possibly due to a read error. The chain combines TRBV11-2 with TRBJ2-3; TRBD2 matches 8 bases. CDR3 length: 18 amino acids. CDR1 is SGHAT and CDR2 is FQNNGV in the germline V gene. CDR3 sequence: CANSLTTNGRAGRDTQCF. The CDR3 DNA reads TGTGCCAACAGCTTAACTACTAACGGGAGGGCGGGGCGAGATACGCAGTGTTTT.

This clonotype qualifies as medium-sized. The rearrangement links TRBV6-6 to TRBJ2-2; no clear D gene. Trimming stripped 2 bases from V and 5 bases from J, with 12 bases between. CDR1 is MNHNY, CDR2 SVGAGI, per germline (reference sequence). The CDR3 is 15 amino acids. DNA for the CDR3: TGTGCCAGCAGTTACGATGCGGTCGGGACCGGGGAGCTGTTTTTT. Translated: CASSYDAVGTGELFF.

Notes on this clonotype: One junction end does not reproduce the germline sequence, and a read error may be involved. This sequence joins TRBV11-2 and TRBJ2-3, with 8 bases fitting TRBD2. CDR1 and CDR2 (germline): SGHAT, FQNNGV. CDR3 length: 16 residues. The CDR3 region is CANSPPTSGSADTQYF. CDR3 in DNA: TGTGCCAACAGCCCCCCTACTAGCGGCAGCGCAGATACGCAGTATTTT.

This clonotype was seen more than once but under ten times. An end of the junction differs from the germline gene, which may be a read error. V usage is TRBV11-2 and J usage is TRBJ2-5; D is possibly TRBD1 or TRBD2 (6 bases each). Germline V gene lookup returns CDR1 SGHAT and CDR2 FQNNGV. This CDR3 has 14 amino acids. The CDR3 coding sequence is TGTGCCAGCAGCTTCGGGGGCAGACAAGAGACCCACTACTTC. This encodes CASSFGGRQETHYF. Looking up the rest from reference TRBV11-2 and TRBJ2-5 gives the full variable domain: EAGVAQSPRYKIIEKRQSVAFWCNPISGHATLYWYQQILGQGPKLLIQFQNNGVVDDSQLPKDRFSAERLKGVDSTLKIQPAKLEDSAVYLCASSFGGRQETHYFGPGTRLLVL.

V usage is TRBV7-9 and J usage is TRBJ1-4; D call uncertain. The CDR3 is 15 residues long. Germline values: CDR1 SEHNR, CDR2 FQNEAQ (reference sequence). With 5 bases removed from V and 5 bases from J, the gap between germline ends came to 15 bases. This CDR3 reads CASSGKIGLNEKLFF. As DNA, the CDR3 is TGTGCCAGCAGCGGAAAGATAGGCCTAAATGAAAAACTGTTTTTT.

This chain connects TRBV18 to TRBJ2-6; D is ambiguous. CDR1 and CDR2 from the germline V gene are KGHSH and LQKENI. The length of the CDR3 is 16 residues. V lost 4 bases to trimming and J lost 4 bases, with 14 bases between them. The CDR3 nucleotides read TGTGCCAGCTCACTCTCGGCCCTACGGGGGGCCAACGTCCTGACTTTC. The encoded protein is CASSLSALRGANVLTF.

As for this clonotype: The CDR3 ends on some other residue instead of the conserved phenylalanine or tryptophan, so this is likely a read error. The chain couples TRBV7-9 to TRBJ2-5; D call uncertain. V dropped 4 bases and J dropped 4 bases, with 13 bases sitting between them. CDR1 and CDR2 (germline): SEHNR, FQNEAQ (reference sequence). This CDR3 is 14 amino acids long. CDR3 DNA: TGTGCCAGCAGCTCGGCCAGCGTGGCAGAGACCCAGTACTCC. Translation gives CASSSASVAETQYS.

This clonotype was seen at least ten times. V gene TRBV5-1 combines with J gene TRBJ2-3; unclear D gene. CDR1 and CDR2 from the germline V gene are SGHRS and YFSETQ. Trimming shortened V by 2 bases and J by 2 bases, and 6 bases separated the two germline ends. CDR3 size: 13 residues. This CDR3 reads CASSFSTTDTQYF. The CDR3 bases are TGCGCCAGCAGCTTCTCTACCACAGATACGCAGTATTTT.